The 7 T cell receptor beta chains below were found in one sample sequenced in a study of identical twins. TCRdb itself ran the 5' RACE reads through MiXCR, one entry per CDR3 protein. Of about 340,000 distinct CDR3 sequences in the sample, approximately 8.8% were seen once. The sequenced sample was naive T cells sorted from blood. The receptor source for this set is a woman aged 50 to 60 in good health.

The chain employs TRBV20-1 and TRBJ2-3, with 12 positions matching TRBD2. The ends lost 5 bases at V and 4 bases at J; junction bases unmatched: 7. Germline V gene sequence: CDR1 DFQATT, CDR2 SNEGSKA (reference sequence). The CDR3 covers 15 residues. For the CDR3, the DNA is TGCAGTGCTCCCGGACTAGCGGGATCCCCAGATACGCAGTATTTT. As protein: CSAPGLAGSPDTQYF.

The CDR3 protein is CASSLDISGGGTDTQYF. In DNA, the CDR3 is TGCGCCAGCAGCTTGGATATTAGTGGGGGCGGCACAGATACGCAGTATTTT. V gene TRBV5-1 combines with J gene TRBJ2-3, with TRBD1 as a possible D gene (6 bases). The CDR3 has 17 residues. V lost 0 bases and J lost 1, with 15 bases in between. Germline V lookup: CDR1 SGHRS, CDR2 YFSETQ.

This clonotype was detected a few times. This rearrangement joins TRBV20-1 to TRBJ2-3; no firm D call. The length of the CDR3 is 14 residues. V was pared by 0 bases and J by 0 bases, with 7 bases between. Germline loops: CDR1 DFQATT, CDR2 SNEGSKA (reference sequence). The CDR3 reads CSARDRFSTDTQYF. The CDR3 coding sequence is TGCAGTGCTAGAGACAGATTCAGCACAGATACGCAGTATTTT.

The gene calls are TRBV20-1 and TRBJ2-3; 9 bases line up with TRBD2. CDR3 size: 15 residues. Germline V gives CDR1 DFQATT, CDR2 SNEGSKA (reference sequence). J gave up 5 bases and V 6 bases, and 12 bases lay outside the gene matches. As DNA, the CDR3 is TGCAGTGCCCGTCCCTCGCGGGAGGGCCGAGATACGCAGTATTTT. Translated: CSARPSREGRDTQYF.

The rearrangement uses TRBV3-1 and TRBJ2-3, with TRBD1 matching over 8 bases. Germline V lookup: CDR1 LGHDT, CDR2 YNNKEL (reference sequence). Losses at the gene ends were 2 bases for V and 4 bases for J; bases not matched to a gene: 2. This CDR3 comprises 14 residues. The CDR3 DNA is TGTGCCAGCAGCCAACGGACAGGGCCAGATACGCAGTATTTT. Amino acid sequence: CASSQRTGPDTQYF.

J is TRBJ2-3 and V is TRBV5-1; D tentatively reads TRBD1 or TRBD2 (5 bases each). Trimming removed 2 bases from V and 6 bases from J, with 22 bases in between. Looked up from germline, CDR1 is SGHRS and CDR2 is YFSETQ. The CDR3 totals 17 residues. The CDR3 spells CASSFLVQQGRGDTQYF. Here the CDR3 DNA reads TGCGCCAGCAGCTTTCTGGTTCAGCAGGGAAGAGGGGATACGCAGTATTTT.

The chain is built from TRBV5-5 and TRBJ2-2; 8 nucleotides line up with TRBD2. After removal of 0 bases from V and 5 bases from J, the junction contained 6 bases not matched to a gene. Germline values: CDR1 SGHKS, CDR2 YYEKEE (reference sequence). The CDR3 has 16 amino acids. CDR3 nucleotide sequence: TGTGCCAGCAGCTTGGCGGGGGGGGCGACTACCGGGGAGCTGTTTTTT. Encoded protein: CASSLAGGATTGELFF.